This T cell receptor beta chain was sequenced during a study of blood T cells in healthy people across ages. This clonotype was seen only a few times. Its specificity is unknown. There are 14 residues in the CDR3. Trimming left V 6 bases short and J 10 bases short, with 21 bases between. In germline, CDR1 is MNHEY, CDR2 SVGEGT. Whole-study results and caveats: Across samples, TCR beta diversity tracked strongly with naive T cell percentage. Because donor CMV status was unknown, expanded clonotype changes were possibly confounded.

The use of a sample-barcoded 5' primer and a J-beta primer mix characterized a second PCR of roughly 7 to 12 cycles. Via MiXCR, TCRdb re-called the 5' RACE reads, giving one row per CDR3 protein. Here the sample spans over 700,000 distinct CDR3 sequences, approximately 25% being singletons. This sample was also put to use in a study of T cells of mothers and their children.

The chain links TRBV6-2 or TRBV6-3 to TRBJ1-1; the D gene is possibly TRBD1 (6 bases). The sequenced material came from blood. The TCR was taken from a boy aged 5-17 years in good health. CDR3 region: CASSVFRGPTGAFF. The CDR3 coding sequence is TGTGCCAGCAGCGTCTTCCGGGGGCCAACGGGAGCTTTCTTT.